The rows below give T cell receptor beta chains drawn from one sample of a study of neurological immune-mediated disorders. TCRdb re-analysed the 5' RACE reads in MiXCR, keeping a single row per CDR3 protein. The sample carries 52,000 or so distinct CDR3 sequences, over 3.5% recorded once. Material: CD4+ T cells from blood. The receptors come from a woman aged 35 to 49 with multiple sclerosis. Both conserved end residues are trimmed from each CDR3. The order of the fields is CDR3 protein, V gene, J gene.

CDR3 protein: ASSVENTEAF
V gene: TRBV5-1
J gene: TRBJ1-1

CDR3 protein: ASSLGQGQGQNQPQH
V gene: TRBV5-5
J gene: TRBJ1-5

CDR3 protein: ASSPGQVVRPSITEAF
V gene: TRBV18
J gene: TRBJ1-1

CDR3 protein: ASSLSGQGSRSYNEQF
V gene: TRBV5-1
J gene: TRBJ2-1

CDR3 protein: SASPPGSYEQY
V gene: TRBV20-1
J gene: TRBJ2-7

CDR3 protein: ASSEAGTGYGYT
V gene: TRBV6-1
J gene: TRBJ1-2

CDR3 protein: ASSQEGTSGVYEQY
V gene: TRBV3-1
J gene: TRBJ2-7

CDR3 protein: AISGRDLDEQF
V gene: TRBV10-3
J gene: TRBJ2-1

CDR3 protein: ASSYTGSEQF
V gene: TRBV5-1
J gene: TRBJ2-1

CDR3 protein: SARLDSGYNEQF
V gene: TRBV20-1
J gene: TRBJ2-1

CDR3 protein: ASSPGTGSYEQY
V gene: TRBV5-1
J gene: TRBJ2-7

CDR3 protein: ASSREAADTQY
V gene: TRBV5-1
J gene: TRBJ2-3

CDR3 protein: SARQGNYGYT
V gene: TRBV20-1
J gene: TRBJ1-2

CDR3 protein: ASSQVGGTENTEAF
V gene: TRBV4-2
J gene: TRBJ1-1

CDR3 protein: ASSLRENQPQH
V gene: TRBV12-3/TRBV12-4
J gene: TRBJ1-5

CDR3 protein: ASSLAVQVTGELF
V gene: TRBV5-1
J gene: TRBJ2-2

CDR3 protein: ASTNWGQSAGNTIY
V gene: TRBV5-1
J gene: TRBJ1-3

CDR3 protein: ASTRGGTTYEQY
V gene: TRBV5-1
J gene: TRBJ2-7

CDR3 protein: ASTWTANTEAF
V gene: TRBV2
J gene: TRBJ1-1

CDR3 protein: ASSLSGLNQPQH
V gene: TRBV3-1
J gene: TRBJ1-5

CDR3 protein: ASSQGTAYNSPLH
V gene: TRBV4-1
J gene: TRBJ1-6

CDR3 protein: AWSVYEKLF
V gene: TRBV30
J gene: TRBJ1-4

CDR3 protein: ASSPTGGAGTDTQY
V gene: TRBV5-1
J gene: TRBJ2-3

CDR3 protein: ASQTGDLQGPYEQY
V gene: TRBV19
J gene: TRBJ2-7

CDR3 protein: SARWAGTGAYEQY
V gene: TRBV20-1
J gene: TRBJ2-7

CDR3 protein: ASSFDRVHSPLH
V gene: TRBV5-1
J gene: TRBJ1-6

CDR3 protein: ASSLTVPGLSIMNTEAF
V gene: TRBV5-1
J gene: TRBJ1-1

CDR3 protein: ASSLPGARYEQY
V gene: TRBV5-1
J gene: TRBJ2-7

CDR3 protein: ASSLSPRAWTEAF
V gene: TRBV4-1
J gene: TRBJ1-1